These T cell receptor beta chains were read from a single sample in a study of cytomegalovirus exposure and HLA in healthy donors. TCRdb's copy holds only in-frame clones and misses some; the assay was immunoSEQ multiplex PCR. The sample carries more than 150,000 clones, 80% to 85% recorded once. Sequencing was performed on PBMCs. These receptors were obtained from a woman in her twenties or thirties in good health and CMV-seronegative. Each CDR3 is given with its conserved first and last residue. Each record gives: J gene, V gene, clone size, D gene, CDR3 protein, CDR3 DNA. The D gene is left open where the match is weak. Only some rows state a clone size, as once, few, many or a class for expanded clones.

j_gene: TRBJ2-4; v_gene: TRBV28; abundance: once; d_gene: NA; CDR3aa: CASSSPPGDSQYF; CDR3nt: TGTGCCAGCAGTTCCCCCCCGGGCGACAGTCAGTACTTC
j_gene: TRBJ1-5; v_gene: TRBV28; abundance: NA; d_gene: TRBD1; CDR3aa: CASSSPTGGWRQPQHF; CDR3nt: TGTGCCAGCAGTTCTCCTACAGGGGGTTGGAGACAGCCCCAGCATTTT
j_gene: TRBJ2-4; v_gene: TRBV30; abundance: NA; d_gene: NA; CDR3aa: CAWSPGEVAKNSQYF; CDR3nt: TGTGCCTGGAGTCCGGGAGAGGTAGCCAAAAACAGTCAGTACTTC
j_gene: TRBJ2-1; v_gene: TRBV7-8; abundance: NA; d_gene: TRBD2; CDR3aa: CASTLGGIVNGQFF; CDR3nt: TGTGCCAGCACCCTGGGGGGGATCGTCAACGGGCAGTTCTTC
j_gene: TRBJ1-5; v_gene: TRBV7-2; abundance: NA; d_gene: TRBD1; CDR3aa: CASSRDRGNQPQHF; CDR3nt: TGTGCCAGCAGCCGGGACAGGGGGAATCAGCCCCAGCATTTT
j_gene: TRBJ2-3; v_gene: TRBV28; abundance: NA; d_gene: TRBD2; CDR3aa: CASSFLPLSAGAPWDTQYF; CDR3nt: TGTGCCAGCAGTTTTCTCCCTCTCTCAGCGGGAGCACCTTGGGATACGCAGTATTTT
j_gene: TRBJ2-3; v_gene: TRBV7-9; abundance: NA; d_gene: TRBD2; CDR3aa: CASKETSATDTQYF; CDR3nt: TGTGCCAGCAAGGAAACTAGCGCAACAGATACGCAGTATTTT
j_gene: TRBJ1-5; v_gene: TRBV7-9; abundance: NA; d_gene: TRBD1; CDR3aa: CASSLAGQRHQPQHF; CDR3nt: TGTGCCAGCAGCTTAGCGGGACAGCGCCATCAGCCCCAGCATTTT
j_gene: TRBJ1-5; v_gene: TRBV10-1; abundance: NA; d_gene: NA; CDR3aa: CASSSQGSLGSNQPQHF; CDR3nt: TGCGCCAGCAGTAGCCAGGGAAGCTTAGGTAGCAATCAGCCCCAGCATTTT
j_gene: TRBJ1-1; v_gene: TRBV7-2; abundance: once; d_gene: NA; CDR3aa: CASSFQMGQTEAFF; CDR3nt: TGTGCCAGCAGCTTCCAGATGGGACAAACTGAAGCTTTCTTT
j_gene: TRBJ1-2; v_gene: TRBV4-3; abundance: few; d_gene: NA; CDR3aa: CASSHELSNYGYTF; CDR3nt: TGCGCCAGCAGCCATGAACTATCCAACTATGGCTACACCTTC
j_gene: TRBJ2-7; v_gene: TRBV7-9; abundance: NA; d_gene: TRBD1; CDR3aa: CASSFRTGAGYEQYF; CDR3nt: TGTGCCAGCAGCTTCAGGACAGGGGCAGGCTACGAGCAGTACTTC
j_gene: TRBJ2-2; v_gene: TRBV18; abundance: NA; d_gene: NA; CDR3aa: CASSRWGARTNTGELFF; CDR3nt: TGTGCCAGCTCGCGATGGGGCGCTCGGACGAACACCGGGGAGCTGTTTTTT
j_gene: TRBJ1-4; v_gene: TRBV2; abundance: NA; d_gene: NA; CDR3aa: CASSSAINRPFNEKLFF; CDR3nt: TGTGCCAGCAGTTCGGCCATAAACAGGCCCTTTAATGAAAAACTGTTTTTT
j_gene: TRBJ2-3; v_gene: TRBV10-1; abundance: NA; d_gene: TRBD2; CDR3aa: CASSPKSLAGGISTDTQYF; CDR3nt: TGCGCCAGCAGCCCCAAGTCGCTAGCGGGGGGTATTAGCACAGATACGCAGTATTTT
j_gene: TRBJ2-7; v_gene: TRBV4-1; abundance: NA; d_gene: TRBD2; CDR3aa: CASSNPRLAGTYEQYF; CDR3nt: TGCGCCAGCAGCAACCCCCGACTAGCGGGAACCTACGAGCAGTACTTC
j_gene: TRBJ2-2; v_gene: TRBV7-2; abundance: NA; d_gene: NA; CDR3aa: CASSYRIRGGGELFF; CDR3nt: TGTGCCAGCAGCTACCGCATCCGTGGCGGCGGGGAGCTGTTTTTT
j_gene: TRBJ2-1; v_gene: TRBV5-1; abundance: once; d_gene: NA; CDR3aa: CASSYGQSDNEQFF; CDR3nt: TGCGCCAGCAGTTACGGACAGTCCGACAATGAGCAGTTCTTC
j_gene: TRBJ2-2; v_gene: TRBV9; abundance: NA; d_gene: NA; CDR3aa: CASSVEAAFGHHGGTGELFF; CDR3nt: TGTGCCAGCAGCGTAGAAGCTGCGTTTGGGCACCACGGGGGCACCGGGGAGCTGTTTTTT
j_gene: TRBJ2-7; v_gene: TRBV5-1; abundance: NA; d_gene: NA; CDR3aa: CASSSLGGNYEQYF; CDR3nt: TGCGCCAGCAGCTCCCTCGGGGGAAACTACGAGCAGTACTTC
j_gene: TRBJ1-1; v_gene: TRBV10-3; abundance: NA; d_gene: NA; CDR3aa: CAISDRIRGSSEAFF; CDR3nt: TGTGCCATCAGTGATAGGATTAGGGGTAGCTCTGAAGCTTTCTTT
j_gene: TRBJ2-6; v_gene: TRBV5-1; abundance: few; d_gene: NA; CDR3aa: CASGASGANVLTF; CDR3nt: TGCGCCAGCGGAGCGTCTGGGGCCAACGTCCTGACTTTC
j_gene: TRBJ1-2; v_gene: TRBV7-8; abundance: few; d_gene: TRBD1; CDR3aa: CASSTGTGSSGYTF; CDR3nt: TGTGCCAGCAGTACCGGGACAGGGTCGTCTGGCTACACCTTC
j_gene: TRBJ1-1; v_gene: TRBV15; abundance: NA; d_gene: TRBD1; CDR3aa: CAYRDRGETEAFF; CDR3nt: TGTGCCTACCGGGACAGGGGAGAAACTGAAGCTTTCTTT
j_gene: TRBJ2-5; v_gene: TRBV7-9; abundance: NA; d_gene: NA; CDR3aa: CSSSPRTVQETQYF; CDR3nt: TGTTCCAGCAGCCCTAGGACAGTCCAAGAGACCCAGTACTTC
j_gene: TRBJ2-5; v_gene: TRBV4-3; abundance: NA; d_gene: TRBD2; CDR3aa: CASRQRGQETQYF; CDR3nt: TGCGCCAGCCGCCAGCGGGGGCAAGAGACCCAGTACTTC
j_gene: TRBJ1-5; v_gene: TRBV6-1; abundance: NA; d_gene: NA; CDR3aa: CASSEKSSNQPQHF; CDR3nt: TGTGCCAGCAGTGAGAAGAGTAGCAATCAGCCCCAGCATTTT
j_gene: TRBJ2-2; v_gene: TRBV2; abundance: few; d_gene: NA; CDR3aa: CASTYTGELFF; CDR3nt: TGTGCCAGCACATACACCGGGGAGCTGTTTTTT
j_gene: TRBJ2-5; v_gene: TRBV7-9; abundance: NA; d_gene: NA; CDR3aa: CSSSSLAQTQYF; CDR3nt: TGTTCCAGCAGCTCCCTCGCGCAGACCCAGTACTTC
j_gene: TRBJ2-6; v_gene: TRBV7-9; abundance: NA; d_gene: NA; CDR3aa: CASSFWGRQPNSGANGLTF; CDR3nt: TGTGCCAGCAGCTTTTGGGGGCGGCAGCCGAACTCTGGGGCCAACGGCCTGACTTTC
j_gene: TRBJ2-2; v_gene: TRBV7-6; abundance: NA; d_gene: TRBD1; CDR3aa: CASSFAGTGTGELFF; CDR3nt: TGTGCCAGCAGCTTCGCCGGGACAGGCACCGGGGAGCTGTTTTTT
j_gene: TRBJ2-3; v_gene: TRBV11-2; abundance: NA; d_gene: NA; CDR3aa: CASTREFRGTDTQYF; CDR3nt: TGTGCCAGCACCCGCGAGTTCCGAGGCACGGATACGCAGTATTTT
j_gene: TRBJ2-2; v_gene: TRBV7-3; abundance: few; d_gene: TRBD2; CDR3aa: CASSLIAGNRFTGELFF; CDR3nt: TGTGCCAGCAGCTTAATAGCGGGAAACCGATTCACCGGGGAGCTGTTTTTT
j_gene: TRBJ2-7; v_gene: TRBV5-6; abundance: NA; d_gene: NA; CDR3aa: CASSFFGGTRDEQYF; CDR3nt: TGTGCCAGCAGCTTCTTCGGGGGGACAAGGGACGAGCAGTACTTC
j_gene: TRBJ2-7; v_gene: TRBV15; abundance: once; d_gene: TRBD1; CDR3aa: CATSRDRFYEQYF; CDR3nt: TGTGCCACCAGCAGGGACAGGTTCTACGAGCAGTACTTC
j_gene: TRBJ1-6; v_gene: TRBV27; abundance: NA; d_gene: TRBD1; CDR3aa: CASRWDSSYNSPLHF; CDR3nt: TGTGCCAGCAGGTGGGACAGCTCCTATAATTCACCCCTCCACTTT
j_gene: TRBJ2-7; v_gene: TRBV6-1; abundance: few; d_gene: TRBD1; CDR3aa: CASRDGQGVYEQYF; CDR3nt: TGTGCCAGCAGAGACGGACAGGGGGTCTACGAGCAGTACTTC
j_gene: TRBJ2-1; v_gene: TRBV6-5; abundance: NA; d_gene: TRBD1; CDR3aa: CASSGQASGDNEQFF; CDR3nt: TGTGCCAGCAGTGGACAGGCCTCAGGTGACAATGAGCAGTTCTTC
j_gene: TRBJ1-1; v_gene: TRBV27; abundance: NA; d_gene: TRBD1; CDR3aa: CASSLYWTGGASGVTEAFF; CDR3nt: TGTGCCAGCAGTCTCTACTGGACAGGGGGCGCCTCAGGTGTCACTGAAGCTTTCTTT
j_gene: TRBJ2-7; v_gene: TRBV11-2; abundance: NA; d_gene: NA; CDR3aa: CASSLADWSSYEQYF; CDR3nt: TGTGCCAGCAGCTTAGCAGACTGGAGCTCCTACGAGCAGTACTTC
j_gene: TRBJ2-7; v_gene: TRBV6-1; abundance: NA; d_gene: NA; CDR3aa: CASSESGFGYEQYF; CDR3nt: TGTGCCAGCAGTGAATCAGGGTTCGGCTACGAGCAGTACTTC
j_gene: TRBJ1-4; v_gene: TRBV28; abundance: once; d_gene: NA; CDR3aa: CASSFGVRGEKLFF; CDR3nt: TGTGCCAGCAGTTTCGGGGTAAGAGGTGAAAAACTGTTTTTT